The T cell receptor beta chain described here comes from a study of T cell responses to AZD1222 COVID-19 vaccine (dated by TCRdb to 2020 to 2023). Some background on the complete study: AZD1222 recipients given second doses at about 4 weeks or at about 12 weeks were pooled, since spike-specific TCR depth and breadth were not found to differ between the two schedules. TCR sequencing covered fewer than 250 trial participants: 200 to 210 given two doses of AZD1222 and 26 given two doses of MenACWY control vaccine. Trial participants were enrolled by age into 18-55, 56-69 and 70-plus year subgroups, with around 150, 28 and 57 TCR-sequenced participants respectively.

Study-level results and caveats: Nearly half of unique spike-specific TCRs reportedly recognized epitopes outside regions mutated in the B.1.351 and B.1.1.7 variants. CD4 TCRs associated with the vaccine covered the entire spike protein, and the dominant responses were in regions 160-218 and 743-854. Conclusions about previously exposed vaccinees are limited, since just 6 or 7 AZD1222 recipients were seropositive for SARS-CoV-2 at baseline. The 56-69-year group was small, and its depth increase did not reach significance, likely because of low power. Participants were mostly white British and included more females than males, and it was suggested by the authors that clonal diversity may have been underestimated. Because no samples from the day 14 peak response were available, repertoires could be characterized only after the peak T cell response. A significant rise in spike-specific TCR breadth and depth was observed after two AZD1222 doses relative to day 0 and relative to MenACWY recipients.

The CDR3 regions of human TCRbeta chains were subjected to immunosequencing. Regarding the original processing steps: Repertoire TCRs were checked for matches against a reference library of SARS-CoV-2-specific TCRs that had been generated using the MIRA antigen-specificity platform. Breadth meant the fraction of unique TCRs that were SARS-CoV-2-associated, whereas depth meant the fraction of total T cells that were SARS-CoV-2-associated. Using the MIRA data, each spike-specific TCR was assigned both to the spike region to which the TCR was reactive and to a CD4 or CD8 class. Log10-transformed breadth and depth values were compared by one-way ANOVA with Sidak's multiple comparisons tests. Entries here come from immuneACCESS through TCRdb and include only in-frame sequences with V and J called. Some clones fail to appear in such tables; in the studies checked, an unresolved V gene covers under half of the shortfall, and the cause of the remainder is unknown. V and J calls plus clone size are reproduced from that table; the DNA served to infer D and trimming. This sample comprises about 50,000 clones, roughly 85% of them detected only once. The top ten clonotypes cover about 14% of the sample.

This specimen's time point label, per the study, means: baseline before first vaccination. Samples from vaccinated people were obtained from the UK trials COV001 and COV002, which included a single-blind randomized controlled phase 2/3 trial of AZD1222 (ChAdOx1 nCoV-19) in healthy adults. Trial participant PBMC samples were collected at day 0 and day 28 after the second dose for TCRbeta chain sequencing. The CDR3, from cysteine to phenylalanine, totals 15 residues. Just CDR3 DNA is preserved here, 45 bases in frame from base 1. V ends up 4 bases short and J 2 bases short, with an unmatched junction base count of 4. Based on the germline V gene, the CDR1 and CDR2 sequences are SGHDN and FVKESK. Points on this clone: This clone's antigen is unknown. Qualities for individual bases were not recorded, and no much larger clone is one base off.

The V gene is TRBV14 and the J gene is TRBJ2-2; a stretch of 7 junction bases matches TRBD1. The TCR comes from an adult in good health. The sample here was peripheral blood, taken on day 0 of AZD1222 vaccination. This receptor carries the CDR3 CASSRGQTNTGELFF. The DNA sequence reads TGTGCCAGCAGCCGGGGACAGACAAACACCGGGGAGCTGTTTTTT.